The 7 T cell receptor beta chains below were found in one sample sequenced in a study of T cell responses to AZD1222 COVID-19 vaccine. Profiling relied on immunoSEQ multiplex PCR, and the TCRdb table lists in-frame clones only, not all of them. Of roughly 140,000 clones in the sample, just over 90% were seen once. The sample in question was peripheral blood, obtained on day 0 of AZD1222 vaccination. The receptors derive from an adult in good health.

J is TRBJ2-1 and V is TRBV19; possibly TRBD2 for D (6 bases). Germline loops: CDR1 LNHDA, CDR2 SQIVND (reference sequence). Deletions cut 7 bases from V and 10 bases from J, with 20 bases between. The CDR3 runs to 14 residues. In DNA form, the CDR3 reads TGTGCCAGTACCGTGCCGGGACTGGCGGGGGAGCAGTTCTTC. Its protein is CASTVPGLAGEQFF.

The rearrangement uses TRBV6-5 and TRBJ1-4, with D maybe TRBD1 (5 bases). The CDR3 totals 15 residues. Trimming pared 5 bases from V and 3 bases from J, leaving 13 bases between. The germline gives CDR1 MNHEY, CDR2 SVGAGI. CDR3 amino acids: CASSQRGGANEKLFF. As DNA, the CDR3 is TGTGCCAGCAGTCAAAGGGGAGGGGCTAATGAAAAACTGTTTTTT.

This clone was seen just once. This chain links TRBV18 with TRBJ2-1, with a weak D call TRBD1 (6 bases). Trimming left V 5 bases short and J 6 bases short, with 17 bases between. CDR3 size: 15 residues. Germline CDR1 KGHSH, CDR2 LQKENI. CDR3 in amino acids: CASSISMGTSNEQFF. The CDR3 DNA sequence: TGTGCCAGCTCAATTAGTATGGGGACAAGCAATGAGCAGTTCTTC.

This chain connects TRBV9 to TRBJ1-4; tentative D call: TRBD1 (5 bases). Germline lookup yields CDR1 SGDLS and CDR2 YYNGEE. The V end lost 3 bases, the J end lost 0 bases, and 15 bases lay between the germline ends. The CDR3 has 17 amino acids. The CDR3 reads CASSGFGGQATNEKLFF. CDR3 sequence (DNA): TGTGCCAGCAGCGGCTTCGGAGGACAAGCAACTAATGAAAAACTGTTTTTT.

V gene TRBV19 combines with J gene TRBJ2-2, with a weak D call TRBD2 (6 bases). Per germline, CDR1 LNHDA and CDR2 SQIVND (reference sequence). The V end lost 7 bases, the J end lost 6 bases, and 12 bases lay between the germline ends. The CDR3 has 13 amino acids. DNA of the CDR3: TGTGCCAGTACCTGGGGGGAACCCGGGGAGCTGTTTTTT. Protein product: CASTWGEPGELFF.

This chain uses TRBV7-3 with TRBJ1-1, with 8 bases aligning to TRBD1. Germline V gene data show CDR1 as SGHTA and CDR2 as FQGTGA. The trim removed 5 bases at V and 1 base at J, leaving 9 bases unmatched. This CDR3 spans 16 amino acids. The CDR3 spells CASSPRAGTGNTEAFF. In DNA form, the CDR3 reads TGTGCCAGCAGCCCTCGGGCCGGGACAGGGAACACTGAAGCTTTCTTT. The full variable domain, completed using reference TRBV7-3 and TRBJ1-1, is GAGVSQTPSNKVTEKGKYVELRCDPISGHTALYWYRQSLGQGPEFLIYFQGTGAADDSGLPNDRFFAVRPEGSVSTLKIQRTERGDSAVYLCASSPRAGTGNTEAFFGQGTRLTVV.

Here the CDR3 DNA reads TGTGCCAGCAGCCAAGGGAGGAAAAGTGAGCAGTTCTTC. It translates to CASSQGRKSEQFF. The J gene is TRBJ2-1, the V gene TRBV14, with D possibly being TRBD2 (5 bases). The CDR3 length is 13 residues. V was trimmed by 1 base and J by 9 bases, leaving 10 bases between them. Germline lookup yields CDR1 SGHDN and CDR2 FVKESK.